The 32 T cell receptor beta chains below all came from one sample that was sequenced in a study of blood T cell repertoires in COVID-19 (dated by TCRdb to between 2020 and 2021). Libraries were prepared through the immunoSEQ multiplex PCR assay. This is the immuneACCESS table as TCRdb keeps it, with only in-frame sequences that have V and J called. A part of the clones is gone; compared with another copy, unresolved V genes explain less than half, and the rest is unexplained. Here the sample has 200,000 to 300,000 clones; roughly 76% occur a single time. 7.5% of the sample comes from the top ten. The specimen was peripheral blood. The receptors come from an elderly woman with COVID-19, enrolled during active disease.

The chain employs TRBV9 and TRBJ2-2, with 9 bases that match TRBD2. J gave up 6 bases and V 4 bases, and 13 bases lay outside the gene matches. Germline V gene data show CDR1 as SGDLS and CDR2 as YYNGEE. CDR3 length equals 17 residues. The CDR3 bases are TGTGCCAGCAGCCCCCATGGGGGCGGGAGGGCCCCCGGGGAGCTGTTTTTT. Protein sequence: CASSPHGGGRAPGELFF.

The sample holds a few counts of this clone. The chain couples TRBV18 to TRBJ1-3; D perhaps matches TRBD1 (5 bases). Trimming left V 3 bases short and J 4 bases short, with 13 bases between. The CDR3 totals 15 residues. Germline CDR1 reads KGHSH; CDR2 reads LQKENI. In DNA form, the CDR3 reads TGTGCCAGCTCACCTCAGGGAAGGAACGGAAACACCATATATTTT. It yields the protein CASSPQGRNGNTIYF.

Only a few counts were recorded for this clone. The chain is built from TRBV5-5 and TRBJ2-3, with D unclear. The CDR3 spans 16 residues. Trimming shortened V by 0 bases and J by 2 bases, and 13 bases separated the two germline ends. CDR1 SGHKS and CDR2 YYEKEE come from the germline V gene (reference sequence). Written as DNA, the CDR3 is TGTGCCAGCAGCTTGGGATCCAGCCAGGCCACAGATACGCAGTATTTT. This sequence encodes CASSLGSSQATDTQYF.

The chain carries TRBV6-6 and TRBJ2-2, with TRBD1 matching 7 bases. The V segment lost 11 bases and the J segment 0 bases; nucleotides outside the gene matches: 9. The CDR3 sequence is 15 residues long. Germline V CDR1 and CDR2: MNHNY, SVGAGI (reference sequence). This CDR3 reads CASQTGTANTGELFF. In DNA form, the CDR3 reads TGTGCCTCCCAAACCGGGACAGCGAACACCGGGGAGCTGTTTTTT.

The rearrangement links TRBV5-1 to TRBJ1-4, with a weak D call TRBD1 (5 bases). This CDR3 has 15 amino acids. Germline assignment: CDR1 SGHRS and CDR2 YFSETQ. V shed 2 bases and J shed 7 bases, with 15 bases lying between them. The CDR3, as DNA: TGCGCCAGCAGCTTCGGGGCCCAGGAGGGTGAAAAACTGTTTTTT. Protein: CASSFGAQEGEKLFF. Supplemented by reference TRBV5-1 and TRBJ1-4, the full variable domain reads KAGVTQTPRYLIKTRGQQVTLSCSPISGHRSVSWYQQTPGQGLQFLFEYFSETQRNKGNFPGRFSGRQFSNSRSEMNVSTLELGDSALYLCASSFGAQEGEKLFFGSGTQLSVL.

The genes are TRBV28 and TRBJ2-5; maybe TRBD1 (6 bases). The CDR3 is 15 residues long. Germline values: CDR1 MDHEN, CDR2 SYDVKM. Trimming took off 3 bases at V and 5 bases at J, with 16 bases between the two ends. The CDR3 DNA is TGTGCCAGCAGTTTCCCAGGACAGAATGGGGAGACCCAGTACTTC. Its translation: CASSFPGQNGETQYF. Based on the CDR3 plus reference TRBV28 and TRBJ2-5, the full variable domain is DVKVTQSSRYLVKRTGEKVFLECVQDMDHENMFWYRQDPGLGLRLIYFSYDVKMKEKGDIPEGYSVSREKKERFSLILESASTNQTSMYLCASSFPGQNGETQYFGPGTRLLVL.

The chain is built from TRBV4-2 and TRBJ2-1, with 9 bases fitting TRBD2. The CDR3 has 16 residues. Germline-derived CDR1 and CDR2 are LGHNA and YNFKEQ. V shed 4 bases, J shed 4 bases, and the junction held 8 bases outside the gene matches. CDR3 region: CASSPQGLAGYNEQFF. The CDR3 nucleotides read TGTGCCAGCAGCCCCCAGGGCCTAGCGGGGTACAATGAGCAGTTCTTC.

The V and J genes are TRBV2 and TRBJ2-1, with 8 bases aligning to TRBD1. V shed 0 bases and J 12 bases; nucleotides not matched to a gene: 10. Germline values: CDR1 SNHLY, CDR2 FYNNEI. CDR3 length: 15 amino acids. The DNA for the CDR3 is TGTGCCAGCAGTGAAGCGACCCTTGGGACAGGCCGGCAGTTCTTC. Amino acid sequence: CASSEATLGTGRQFF.

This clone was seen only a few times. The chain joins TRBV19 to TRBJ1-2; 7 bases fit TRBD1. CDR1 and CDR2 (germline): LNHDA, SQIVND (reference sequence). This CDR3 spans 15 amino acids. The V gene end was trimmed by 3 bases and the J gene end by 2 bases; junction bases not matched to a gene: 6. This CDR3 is CASSMRQGGNYGYTF. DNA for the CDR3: TGTGCCAGTAGTATGCGACAGGGAGGCAACTATGGCTACACCTTC.

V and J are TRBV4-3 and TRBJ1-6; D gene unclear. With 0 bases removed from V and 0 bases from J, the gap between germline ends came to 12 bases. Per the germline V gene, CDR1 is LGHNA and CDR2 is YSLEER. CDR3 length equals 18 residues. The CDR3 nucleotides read TGCGCCAGCAGCCAAGAGGCCGGGAGGAGCTCCTATAATTCACCCCTCCACTTT. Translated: CASSQEAGRSSYNSPLHF.

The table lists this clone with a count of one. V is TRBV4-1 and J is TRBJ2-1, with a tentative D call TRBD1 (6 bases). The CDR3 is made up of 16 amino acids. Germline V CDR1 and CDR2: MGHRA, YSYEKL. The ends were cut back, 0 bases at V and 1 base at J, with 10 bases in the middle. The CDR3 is CASSQDGTNSYNEQFF. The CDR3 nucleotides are TGCGCCAGCAGCCAAGACGGGACAAATTCCTACAATGAGCAGTTCTTC.

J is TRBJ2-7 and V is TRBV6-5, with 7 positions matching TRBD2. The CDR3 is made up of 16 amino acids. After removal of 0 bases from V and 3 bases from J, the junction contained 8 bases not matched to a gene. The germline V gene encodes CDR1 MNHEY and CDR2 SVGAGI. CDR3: CASSYSSRGRGYEQYF. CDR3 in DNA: TGTGCCAGCAGTTACTCGAGTCGAGGGAGGGGCTACGAGCAGTACTTC.

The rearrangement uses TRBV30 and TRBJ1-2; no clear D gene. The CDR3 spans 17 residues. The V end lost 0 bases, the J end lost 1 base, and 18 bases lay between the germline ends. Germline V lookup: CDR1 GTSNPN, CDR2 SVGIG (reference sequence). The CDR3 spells CAWSVGGEQTFNYGYTF. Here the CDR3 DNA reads TGTGCCTGGAGTGTAGGAGGCGAACAGACCTTTAACTATGGCTACACCTTC. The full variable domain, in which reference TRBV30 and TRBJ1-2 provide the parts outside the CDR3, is SQTIHQWPATLVQPVGSPLSLECTVEGTSNPNLYWYRQAAGRGLQLLFYSVGIGQISSEVPQNLSASRPQDRQFILSSKKLLLSDSGFYLCAWSVGGEQTFNYGYTFGSGTRLTVV.

The CDR3 protein is CASSHAGTISNEQFF. For the CDR3, the DNA is TGCGCCAGCAGCCACGCCGGGACTATCTCCAATGAGCAGTTCTTC. The chain uses TRBV4-3 and TRBJ2-1; 7 bases fit TRBD2. The CDR3 runs 15 residues. The J segment lost 6 bases and the V segment lost 3 bases, leaving 8 bases of the junction unmatched. Germline V lookup: CDR1 LGHNA, CDR2 YSLEER.

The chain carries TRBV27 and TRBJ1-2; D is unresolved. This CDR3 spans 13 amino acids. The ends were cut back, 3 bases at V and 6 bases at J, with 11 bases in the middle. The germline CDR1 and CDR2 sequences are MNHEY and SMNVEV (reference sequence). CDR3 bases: TGTGCCAGCAGTTTTGGAGGACTTGATGGCTACACCTTC. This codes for CASSFGGLDGYTF.

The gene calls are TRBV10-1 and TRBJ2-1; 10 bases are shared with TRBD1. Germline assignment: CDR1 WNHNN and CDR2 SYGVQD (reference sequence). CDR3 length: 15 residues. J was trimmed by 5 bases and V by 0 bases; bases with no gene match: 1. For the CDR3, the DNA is TGCGCCAGCAGTGAGTCCGGGACAGGGGACAATGAGCAGTTCTTC. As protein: CASSESGTGDNEQFF.

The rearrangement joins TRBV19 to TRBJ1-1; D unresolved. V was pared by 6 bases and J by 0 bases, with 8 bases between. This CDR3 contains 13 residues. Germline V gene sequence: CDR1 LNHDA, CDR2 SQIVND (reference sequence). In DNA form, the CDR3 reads TGTGCCAGTAGAGCCAGGATGAACACTGAAGCTTTCTTT. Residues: CASRARMNTEAFF.

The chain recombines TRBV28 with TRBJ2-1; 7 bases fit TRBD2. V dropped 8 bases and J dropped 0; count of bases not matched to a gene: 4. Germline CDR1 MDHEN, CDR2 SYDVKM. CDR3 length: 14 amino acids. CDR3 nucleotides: TGTGCCAGCCGGGGGGTAAGCTCCTACAATGAGCAGTTCTTC. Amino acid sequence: CASRGVSSYNEQFF.

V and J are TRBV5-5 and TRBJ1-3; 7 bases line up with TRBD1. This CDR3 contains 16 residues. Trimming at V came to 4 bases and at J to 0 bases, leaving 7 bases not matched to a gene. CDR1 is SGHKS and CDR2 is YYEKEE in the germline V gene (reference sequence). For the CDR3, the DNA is TGTGCCAGCAGCCCGCGCCGGGACAGCTCTGGAAACACCATATATTTT. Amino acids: CASSPRRDSSGNTIYF.

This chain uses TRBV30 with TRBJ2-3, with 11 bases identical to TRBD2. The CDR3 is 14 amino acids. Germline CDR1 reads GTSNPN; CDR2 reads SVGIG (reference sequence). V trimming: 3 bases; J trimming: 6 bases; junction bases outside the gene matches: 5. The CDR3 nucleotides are TGTGCCTGGAGGATAGCGGGAGGGGGCGATACGCAGTATTTT. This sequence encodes CAWRIAGGGDTQYF.

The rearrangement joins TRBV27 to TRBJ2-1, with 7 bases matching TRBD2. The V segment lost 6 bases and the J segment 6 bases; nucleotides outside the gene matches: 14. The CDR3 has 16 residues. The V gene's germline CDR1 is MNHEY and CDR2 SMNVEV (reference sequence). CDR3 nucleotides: TGTGCCAGCAGCCCTCCAGGACTAGGGAGCCTCAATGAGCAGTTCTTC. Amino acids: CASSPPGLGSLNEQFF.

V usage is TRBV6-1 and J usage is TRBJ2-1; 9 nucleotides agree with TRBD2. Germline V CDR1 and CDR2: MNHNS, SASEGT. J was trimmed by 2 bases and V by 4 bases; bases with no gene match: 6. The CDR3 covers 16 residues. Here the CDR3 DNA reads TGTGCCAGCAGTGGGATGGCTAGCGGGGCCTACAATGAGCAGTTCTTC. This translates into CASSGMASGAYNEQFF.

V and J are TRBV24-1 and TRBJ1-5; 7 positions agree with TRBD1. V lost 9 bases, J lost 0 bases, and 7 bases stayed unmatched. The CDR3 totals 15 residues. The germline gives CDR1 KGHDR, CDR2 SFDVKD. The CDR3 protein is CATLGQRNSNQPQHF. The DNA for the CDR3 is TGTGCCACCTTGGGACAGCGGAATAGCAATCAGCCCCAGCATTTT.

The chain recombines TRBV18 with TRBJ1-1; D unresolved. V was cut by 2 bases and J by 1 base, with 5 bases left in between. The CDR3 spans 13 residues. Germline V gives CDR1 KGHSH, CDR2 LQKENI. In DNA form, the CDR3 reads TGTGCCAGCTCACCAGACTGGAACACTGAAGCTTTCTTT. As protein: CASSPDWNTEAFF.

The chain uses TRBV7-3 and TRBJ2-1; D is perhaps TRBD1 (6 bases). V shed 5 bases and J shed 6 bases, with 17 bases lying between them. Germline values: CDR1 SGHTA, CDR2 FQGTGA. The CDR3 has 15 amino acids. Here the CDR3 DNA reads TGTGCCAGCAGCCCCCTCAGGGGACAAGGCAATGAGCAGTTCTTC. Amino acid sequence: CASSPLRGQGNEQFF.

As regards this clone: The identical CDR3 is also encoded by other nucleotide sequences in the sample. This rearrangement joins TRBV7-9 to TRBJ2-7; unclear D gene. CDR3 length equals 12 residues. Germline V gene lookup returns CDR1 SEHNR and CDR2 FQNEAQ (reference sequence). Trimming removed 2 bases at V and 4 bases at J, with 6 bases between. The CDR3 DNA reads TGTGCCAGCAGCTTATCCCCTTACGAGCAGTACTTC. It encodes CASSLSPYEQYF.

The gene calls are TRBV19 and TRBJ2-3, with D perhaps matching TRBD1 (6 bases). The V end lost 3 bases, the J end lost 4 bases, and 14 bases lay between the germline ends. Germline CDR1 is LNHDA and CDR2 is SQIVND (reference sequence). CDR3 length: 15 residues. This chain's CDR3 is CASSIGGPAADTQYF. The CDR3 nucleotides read TGTGCCAGTAGTATTGGGGGCCCGGCGGCAGATACGCAGTATTTT.

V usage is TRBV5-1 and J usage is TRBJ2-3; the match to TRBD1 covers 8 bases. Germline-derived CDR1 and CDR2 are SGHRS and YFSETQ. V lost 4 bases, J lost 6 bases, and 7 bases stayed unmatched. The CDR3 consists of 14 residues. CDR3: CASSMQGAYDTQYF. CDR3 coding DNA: TGCGCCAGCAGCATGCAGGGGGCGTATGATACGCAGTATTTT.

In DNA form, the CDR3 reads TGCGCCAGCAGCCAAGAGGGGCCCCGACAGGGCTCCTACGAGCAGTACTTC. It codes for CASSQEGPRQGSYEQYF. The chain is built from TRBV4-1 and TRBJ2-7; 7 bases align to TRBD1. The germline gives CDR1 MGHRA, CDR2 YSYEKL. CDR3 length: 17 amino acids. V shed 0 bases and J 0 bases; nucleotides not matched to a gene: 8.

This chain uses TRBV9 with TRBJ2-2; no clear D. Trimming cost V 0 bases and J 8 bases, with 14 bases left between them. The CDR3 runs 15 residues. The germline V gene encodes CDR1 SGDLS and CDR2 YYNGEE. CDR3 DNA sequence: TGTGCCAGCAGCGTAGAAGGCATGGCGGCAGGGGAGCTGTTTTTT. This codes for CASSVEGMAAGELFF.

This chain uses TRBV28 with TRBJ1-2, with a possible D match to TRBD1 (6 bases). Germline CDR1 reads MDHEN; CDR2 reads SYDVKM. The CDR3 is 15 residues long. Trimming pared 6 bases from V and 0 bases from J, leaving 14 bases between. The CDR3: CASRSNRVSNYGYTF. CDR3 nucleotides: TGTGCCAGCAGATCAAACAGGGTATCTAACTATGGCTACACCTTC.

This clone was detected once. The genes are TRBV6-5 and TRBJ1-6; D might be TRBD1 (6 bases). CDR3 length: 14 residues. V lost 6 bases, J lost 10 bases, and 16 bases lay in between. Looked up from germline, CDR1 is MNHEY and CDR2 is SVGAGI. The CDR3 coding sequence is TGTGCCAGCAGCCAGGACAGAGGTTACTCACCCCTCCACTTT. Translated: CASSQDRGYSPLHF.